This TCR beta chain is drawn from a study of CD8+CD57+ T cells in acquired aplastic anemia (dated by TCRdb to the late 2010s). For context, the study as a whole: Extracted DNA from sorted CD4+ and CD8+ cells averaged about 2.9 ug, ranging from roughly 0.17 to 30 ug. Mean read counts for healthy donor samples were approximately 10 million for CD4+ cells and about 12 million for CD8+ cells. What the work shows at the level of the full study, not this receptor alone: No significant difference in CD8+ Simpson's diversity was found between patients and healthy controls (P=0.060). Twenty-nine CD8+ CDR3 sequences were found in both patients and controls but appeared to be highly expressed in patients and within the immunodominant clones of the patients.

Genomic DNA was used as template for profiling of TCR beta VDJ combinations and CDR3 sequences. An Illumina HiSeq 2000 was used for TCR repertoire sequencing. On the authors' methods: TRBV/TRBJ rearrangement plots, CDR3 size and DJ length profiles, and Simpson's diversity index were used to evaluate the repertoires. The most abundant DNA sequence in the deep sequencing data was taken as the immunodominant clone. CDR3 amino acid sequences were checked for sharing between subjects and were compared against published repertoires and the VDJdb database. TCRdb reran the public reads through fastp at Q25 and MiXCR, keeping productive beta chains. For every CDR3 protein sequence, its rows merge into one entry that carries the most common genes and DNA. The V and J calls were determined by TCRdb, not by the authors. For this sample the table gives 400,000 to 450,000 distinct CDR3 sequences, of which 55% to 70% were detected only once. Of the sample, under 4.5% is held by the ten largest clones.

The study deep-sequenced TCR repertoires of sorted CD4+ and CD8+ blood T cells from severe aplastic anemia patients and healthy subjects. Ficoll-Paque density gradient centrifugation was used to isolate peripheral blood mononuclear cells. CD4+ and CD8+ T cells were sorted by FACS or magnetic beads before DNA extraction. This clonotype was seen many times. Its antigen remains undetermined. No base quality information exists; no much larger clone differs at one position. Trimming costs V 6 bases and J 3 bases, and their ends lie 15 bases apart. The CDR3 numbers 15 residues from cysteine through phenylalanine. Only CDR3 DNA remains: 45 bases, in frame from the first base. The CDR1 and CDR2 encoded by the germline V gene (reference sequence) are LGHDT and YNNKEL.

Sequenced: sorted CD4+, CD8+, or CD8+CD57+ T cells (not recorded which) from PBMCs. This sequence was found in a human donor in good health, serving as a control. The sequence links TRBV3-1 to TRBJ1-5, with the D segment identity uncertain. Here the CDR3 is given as CASSQPGRINQPQHF. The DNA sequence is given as TGTGCCAGCAGTCAGCCCGGGAGGATCAATCAGCCCCAGCATTTT.